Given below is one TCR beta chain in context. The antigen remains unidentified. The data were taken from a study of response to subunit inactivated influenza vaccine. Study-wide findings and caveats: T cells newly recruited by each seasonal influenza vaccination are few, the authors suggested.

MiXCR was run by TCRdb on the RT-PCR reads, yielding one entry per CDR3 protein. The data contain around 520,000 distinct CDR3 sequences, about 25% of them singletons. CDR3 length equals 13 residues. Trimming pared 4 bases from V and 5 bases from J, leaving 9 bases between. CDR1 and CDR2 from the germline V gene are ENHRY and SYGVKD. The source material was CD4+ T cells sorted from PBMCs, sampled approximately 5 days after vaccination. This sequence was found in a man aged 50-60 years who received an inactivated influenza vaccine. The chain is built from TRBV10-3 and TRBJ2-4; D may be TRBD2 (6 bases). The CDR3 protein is CAISAGRENIQYF. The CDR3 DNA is TGTGCCATCAGTGCCGGGAGAGAAAACATTCAGTACTTC.